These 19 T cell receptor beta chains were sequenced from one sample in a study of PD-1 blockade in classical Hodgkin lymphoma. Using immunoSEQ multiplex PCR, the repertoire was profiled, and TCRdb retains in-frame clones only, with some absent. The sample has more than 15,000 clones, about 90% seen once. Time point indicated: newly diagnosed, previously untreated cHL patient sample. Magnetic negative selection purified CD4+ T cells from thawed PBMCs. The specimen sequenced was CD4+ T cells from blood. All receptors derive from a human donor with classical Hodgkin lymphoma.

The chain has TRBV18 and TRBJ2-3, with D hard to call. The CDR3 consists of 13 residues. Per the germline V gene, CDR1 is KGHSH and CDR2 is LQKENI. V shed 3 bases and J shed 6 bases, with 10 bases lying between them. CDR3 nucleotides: TGTGCCAGCTCACCCATGAACACGGATACGCAGTATTTT. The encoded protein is CASSPMNTDTQYF.

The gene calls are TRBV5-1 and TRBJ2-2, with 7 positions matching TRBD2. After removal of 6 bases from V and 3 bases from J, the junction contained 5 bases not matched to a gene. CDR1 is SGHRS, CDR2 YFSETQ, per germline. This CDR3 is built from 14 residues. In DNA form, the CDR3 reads TGCGCCAGCATGCTCCTAGCGGACACCGGGGAGCTGTTTTTT. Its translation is CASMLLADTGELFF.

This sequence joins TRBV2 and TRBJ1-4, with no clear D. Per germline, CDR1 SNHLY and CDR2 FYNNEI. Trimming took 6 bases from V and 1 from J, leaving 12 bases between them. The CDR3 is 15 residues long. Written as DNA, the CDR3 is TGTGCCAGCAGCCAGGACCGAGGAACTAATGAAAAACTGTTTTTT. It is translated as CASSQDRGTNEKLFF.

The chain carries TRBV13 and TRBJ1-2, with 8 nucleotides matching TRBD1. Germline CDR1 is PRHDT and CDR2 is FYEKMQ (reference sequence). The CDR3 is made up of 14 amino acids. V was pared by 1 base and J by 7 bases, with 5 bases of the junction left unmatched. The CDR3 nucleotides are TGTGCCAGCAGCTTAGCATTAGGGACAGGTGGCTACACCTTC. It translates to CASSLALGTGGYTF.

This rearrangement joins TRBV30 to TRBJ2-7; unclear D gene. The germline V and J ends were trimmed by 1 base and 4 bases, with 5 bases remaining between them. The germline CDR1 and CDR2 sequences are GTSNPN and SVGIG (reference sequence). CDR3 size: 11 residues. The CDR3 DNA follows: TGTGCCTGGAGTGCACAATACGAGCAGTACTTC. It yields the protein CAWSAQYEQYF. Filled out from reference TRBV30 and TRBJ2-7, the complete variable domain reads SQTIHQWPATLVQPVGSPLSLECTVEGTSNPNLYWYRQAAGRGLQLLFYSVGIGQISSEVPQNLSASRPQDRQFILSSKKLLLSDSGFYLCAWSAQYEQYFGPGTRLTVT.

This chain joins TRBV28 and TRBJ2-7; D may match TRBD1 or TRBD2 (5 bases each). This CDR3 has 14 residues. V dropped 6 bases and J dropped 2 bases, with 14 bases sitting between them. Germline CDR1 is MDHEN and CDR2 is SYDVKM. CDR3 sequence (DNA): TGTGCCAGCAGGTCCGGGACCGCAGCCTACGAGCAGTACTTC. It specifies CASRSGTAAYEQYF.

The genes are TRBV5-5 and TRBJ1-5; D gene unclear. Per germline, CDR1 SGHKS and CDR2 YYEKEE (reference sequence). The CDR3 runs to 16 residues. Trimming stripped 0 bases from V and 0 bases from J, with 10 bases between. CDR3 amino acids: CASSLVGDYSNQPQHF. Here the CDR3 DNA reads TGTGCCAGCAGCTTGGTGGGAGACTATAGCAATCAGCCCCAGCATTTT. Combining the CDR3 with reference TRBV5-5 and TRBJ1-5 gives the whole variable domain DAGVTQSPTHLIKTRGQQVTLRCSPISGHKSVSWYQQVLGQGPQFIFQYYEKEERGRGNFPDRFSARQFPNYSSELNVNALLLGDSALYLCASSLVGDYSNQPQHFGDGTRLSIL.

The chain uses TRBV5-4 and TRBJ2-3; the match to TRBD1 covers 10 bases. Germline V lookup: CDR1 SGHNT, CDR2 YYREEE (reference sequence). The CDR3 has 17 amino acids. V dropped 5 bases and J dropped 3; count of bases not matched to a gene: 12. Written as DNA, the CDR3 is TGTGCCAGCAGTTGGGGCCTCGGGACAGGGGAAACAGATACGCAGTATTTT. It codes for CASSWGLGTGETDTQYF.

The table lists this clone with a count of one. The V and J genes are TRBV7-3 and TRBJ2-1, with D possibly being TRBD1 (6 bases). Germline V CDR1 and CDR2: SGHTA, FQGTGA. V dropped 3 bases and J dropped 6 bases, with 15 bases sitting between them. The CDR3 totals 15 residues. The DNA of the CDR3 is TGTGCCAGCAGCTTGGTACAGGGCGGGTCCAATGAGCAGTTCTTC. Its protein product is CASSLVQGGSNEQFF.

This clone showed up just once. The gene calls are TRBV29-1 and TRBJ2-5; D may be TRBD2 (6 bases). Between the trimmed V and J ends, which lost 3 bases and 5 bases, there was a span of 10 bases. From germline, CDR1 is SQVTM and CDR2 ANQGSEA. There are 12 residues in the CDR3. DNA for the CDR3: TGCAGCGTTGAGGGCGGGATCGAGACCCAGTACTTC. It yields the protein CSVEGGIETQYF.

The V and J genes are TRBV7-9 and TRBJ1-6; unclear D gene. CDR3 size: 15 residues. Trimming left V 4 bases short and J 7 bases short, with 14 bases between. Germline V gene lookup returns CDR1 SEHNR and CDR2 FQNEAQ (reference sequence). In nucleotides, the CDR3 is TGTGCCAGCAGCTCCCGGGCCCTAGAGAATTCACCCCTCCACTTT. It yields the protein CASSSRALENSPLHF.

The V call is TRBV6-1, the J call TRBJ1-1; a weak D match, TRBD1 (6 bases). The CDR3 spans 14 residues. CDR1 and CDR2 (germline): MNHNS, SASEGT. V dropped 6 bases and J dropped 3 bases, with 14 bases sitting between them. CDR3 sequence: CASSSQGGDTEAFF. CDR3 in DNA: TGTGCCAGCAGCTCACAGGGAGGGGACACTGAAGCTTTCTTT.

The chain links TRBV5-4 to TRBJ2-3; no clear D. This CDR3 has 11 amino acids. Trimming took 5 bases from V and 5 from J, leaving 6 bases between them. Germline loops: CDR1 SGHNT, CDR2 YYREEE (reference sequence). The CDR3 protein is CASSLGDTQYF. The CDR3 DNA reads TGTGCCAGCAGTCTGGGAGATACGCAGTATTTT.

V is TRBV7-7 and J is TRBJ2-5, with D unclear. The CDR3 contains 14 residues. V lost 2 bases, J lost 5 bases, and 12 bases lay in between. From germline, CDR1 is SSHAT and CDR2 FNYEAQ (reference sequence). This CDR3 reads CASSLSTAAETQYF. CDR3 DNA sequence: TGTGCCAGCAGCTTATCCACGGCTGCGGAGACCCAGTACTTC.

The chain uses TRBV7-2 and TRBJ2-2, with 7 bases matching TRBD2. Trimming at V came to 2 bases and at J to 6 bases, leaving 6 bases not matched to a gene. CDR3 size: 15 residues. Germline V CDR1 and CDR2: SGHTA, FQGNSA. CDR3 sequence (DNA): TGTGCCAGCAGCTTAACGGCGGGAGCGGCCGGGGAGCTGTTTTTT. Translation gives CASSLTAGAAGELFF.

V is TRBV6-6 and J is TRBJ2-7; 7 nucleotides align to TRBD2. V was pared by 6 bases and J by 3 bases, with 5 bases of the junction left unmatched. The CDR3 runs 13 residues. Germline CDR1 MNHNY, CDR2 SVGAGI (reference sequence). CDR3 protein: CASREGTNYEQYF. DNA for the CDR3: TGTGCCAGCAGGGAAGGGACTAACTACGAGCAGTACTTC.

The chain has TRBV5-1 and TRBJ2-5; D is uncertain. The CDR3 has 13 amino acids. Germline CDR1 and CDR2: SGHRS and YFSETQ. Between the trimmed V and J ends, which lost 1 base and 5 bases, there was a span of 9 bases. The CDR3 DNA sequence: TGCGCCAGCAGCTTGTTTGAGGCGGAGACCCAGTACTTC. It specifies CASSLFEAETQYF.

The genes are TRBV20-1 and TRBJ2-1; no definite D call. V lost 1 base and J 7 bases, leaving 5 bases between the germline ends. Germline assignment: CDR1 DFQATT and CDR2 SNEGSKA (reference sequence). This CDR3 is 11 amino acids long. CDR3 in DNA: TGCAGTGCTAGAGCGAGTAATGAGCAGTTCTTC. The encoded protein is CSARASNEQFF.

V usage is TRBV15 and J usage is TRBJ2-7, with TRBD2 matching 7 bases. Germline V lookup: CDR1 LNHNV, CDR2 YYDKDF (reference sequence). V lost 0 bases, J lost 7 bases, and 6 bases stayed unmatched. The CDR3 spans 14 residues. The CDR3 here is CATSRDLAGEEQYF. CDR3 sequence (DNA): TGTGCCACCAGCAGAGATTTGGCGGGAGAAGAGCAGTACTTC.